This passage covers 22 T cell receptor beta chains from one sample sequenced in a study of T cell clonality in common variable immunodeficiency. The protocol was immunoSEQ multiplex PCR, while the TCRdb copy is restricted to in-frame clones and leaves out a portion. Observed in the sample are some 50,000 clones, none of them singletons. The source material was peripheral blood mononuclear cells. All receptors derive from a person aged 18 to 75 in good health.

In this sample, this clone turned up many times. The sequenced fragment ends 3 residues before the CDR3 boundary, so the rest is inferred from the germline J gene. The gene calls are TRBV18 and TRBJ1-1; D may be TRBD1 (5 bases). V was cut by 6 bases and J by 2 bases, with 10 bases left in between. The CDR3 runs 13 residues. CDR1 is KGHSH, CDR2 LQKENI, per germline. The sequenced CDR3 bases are TGTGCCAGCTCGCGGGGGAGAAACACTGAA. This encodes CASSRGRNTE. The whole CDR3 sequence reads CASSRGRNTEAFF.

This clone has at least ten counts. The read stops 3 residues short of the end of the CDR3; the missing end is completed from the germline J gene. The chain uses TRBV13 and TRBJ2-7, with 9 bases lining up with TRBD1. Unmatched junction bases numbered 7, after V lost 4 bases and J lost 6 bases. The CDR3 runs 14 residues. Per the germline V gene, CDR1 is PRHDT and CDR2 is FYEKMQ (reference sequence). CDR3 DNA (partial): TGTGCCAGCAGCTCTAGGACAGGGGTGGGCGAG. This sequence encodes CASSSRTGVGE. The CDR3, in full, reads CASSSRTGVGEQYF.

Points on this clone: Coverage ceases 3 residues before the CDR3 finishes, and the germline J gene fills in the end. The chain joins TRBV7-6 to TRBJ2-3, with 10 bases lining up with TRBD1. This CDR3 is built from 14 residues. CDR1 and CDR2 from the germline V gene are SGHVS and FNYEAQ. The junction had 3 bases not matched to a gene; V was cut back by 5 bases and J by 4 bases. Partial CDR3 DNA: TGTGCCAGCAGCCCCGGGACAGGGGCAGATACG. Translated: CASSPGTGADT. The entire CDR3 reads CASSPGTGADTQYF.

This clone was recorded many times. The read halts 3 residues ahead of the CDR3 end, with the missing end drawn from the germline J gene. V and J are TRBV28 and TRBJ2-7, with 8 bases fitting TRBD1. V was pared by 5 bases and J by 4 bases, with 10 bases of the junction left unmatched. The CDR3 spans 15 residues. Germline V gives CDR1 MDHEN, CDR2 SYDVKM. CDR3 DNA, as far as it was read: TGTGCCAGCAGTGCGGGCGGGGACAGGCAATACGAG. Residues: CASSAGGDRQYE. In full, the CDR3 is CASSAGGDRQYEQYF.

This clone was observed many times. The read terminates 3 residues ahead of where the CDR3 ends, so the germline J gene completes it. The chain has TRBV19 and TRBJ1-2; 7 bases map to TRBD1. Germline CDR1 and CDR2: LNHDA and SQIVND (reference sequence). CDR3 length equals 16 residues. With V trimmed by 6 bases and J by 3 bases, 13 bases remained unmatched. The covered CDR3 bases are TGTGCCAGTAGCCCCCTGAGGACAGGACCATACTATGGC. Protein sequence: CASSPLRTGPYYG. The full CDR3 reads CASSPLRTGPYYGYTF.

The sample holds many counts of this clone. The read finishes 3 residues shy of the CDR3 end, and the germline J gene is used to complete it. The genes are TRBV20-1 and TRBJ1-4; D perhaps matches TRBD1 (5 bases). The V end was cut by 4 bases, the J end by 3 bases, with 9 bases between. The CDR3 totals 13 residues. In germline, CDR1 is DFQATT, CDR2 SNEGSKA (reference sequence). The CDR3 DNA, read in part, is TGCAGTGCTACCCCGGGGGCTAATGAAAAA. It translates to CSATPGANEK. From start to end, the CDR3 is CSATPGANEKLFF.

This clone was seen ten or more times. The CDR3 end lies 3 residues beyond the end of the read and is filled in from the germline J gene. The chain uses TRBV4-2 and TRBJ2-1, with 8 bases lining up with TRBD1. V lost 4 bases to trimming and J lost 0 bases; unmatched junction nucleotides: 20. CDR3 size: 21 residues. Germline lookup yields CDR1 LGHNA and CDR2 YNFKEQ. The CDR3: CASSPDLLGQGLLSSYNEQFF. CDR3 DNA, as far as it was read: TGTGCCAGCAGCCCGGACCTTCTTGGACAGGGATTACTTAGCTCCTACAATGAG.

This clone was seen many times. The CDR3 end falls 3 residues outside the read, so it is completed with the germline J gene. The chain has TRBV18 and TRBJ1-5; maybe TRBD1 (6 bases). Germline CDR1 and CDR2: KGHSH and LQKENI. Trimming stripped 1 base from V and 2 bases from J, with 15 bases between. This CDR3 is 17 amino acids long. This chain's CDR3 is CASSPQGGLTGNQPQHF. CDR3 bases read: TGTGCCAGCTCACCACAGGGGGGGTTGACGGGCAATCAGCCC.

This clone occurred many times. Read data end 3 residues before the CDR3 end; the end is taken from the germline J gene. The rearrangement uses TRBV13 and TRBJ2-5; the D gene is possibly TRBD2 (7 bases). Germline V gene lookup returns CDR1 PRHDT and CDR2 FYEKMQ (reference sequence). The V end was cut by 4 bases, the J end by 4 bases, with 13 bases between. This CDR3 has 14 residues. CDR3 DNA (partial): TGTGCCAGCAGCTCTTCGGGGGGCCGAGAGACC. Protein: CASSSSGGRET. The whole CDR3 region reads CASSSSGGRETQYF. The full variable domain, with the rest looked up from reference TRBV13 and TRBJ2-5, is AAGVIQSPRHLIKEKRETATLKCYPIPRHDTVYWYQQGPGQDPQFLISFYEKMQSDKGSIPDRFSAQQFSDYHSELNMSSLELGDSALYFCASSSSGGRETQYFGPGTRLLVL.

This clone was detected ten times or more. CDR3 loop: CASSLEITGIDISTDTQYF. CDR3 DNA (partial): TGCGCCAGCAGCTTGGAAATAACAGGGATTGACATTAGCACAGATACG. The J gene is TRBJ2-3, the V gene TRBV5-1; possibly TRBD1 for D (6 bases). The read ends 3 residues shy of where the CDR3 ends; the end is completed using the germline J gene. This CDR3 comprises 19 residues. Trimming left V 0 bases short and J 0 bases short, with 20 bases between. Germline lookup yields CDR1 SGHRS and CDR2 YFSETQ.

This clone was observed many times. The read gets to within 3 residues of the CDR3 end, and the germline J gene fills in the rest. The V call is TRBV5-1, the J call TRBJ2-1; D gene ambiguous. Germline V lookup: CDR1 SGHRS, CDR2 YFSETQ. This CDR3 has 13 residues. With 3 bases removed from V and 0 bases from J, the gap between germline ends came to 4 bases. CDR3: CASSSRSYNEQFF. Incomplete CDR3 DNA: TGCGCCAGCAGCTCCCGCTCCTACAATGAG.

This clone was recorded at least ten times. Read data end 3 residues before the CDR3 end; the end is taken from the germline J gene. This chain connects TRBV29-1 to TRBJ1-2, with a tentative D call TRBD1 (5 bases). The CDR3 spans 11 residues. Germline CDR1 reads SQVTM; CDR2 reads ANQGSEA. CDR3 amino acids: CGLGTEYGYTF. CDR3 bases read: TGCGGACTAGGGACGGAGTATGGC.

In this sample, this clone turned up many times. CDR3: CAISGGGSTDTQYF. CDR3 DNA, as far as it was read: TGTGCCATCAGCGGCGGGGGTAGCACAGATACG. The chain combines TRBV10-3 with TRBJ2-3; 7 bases match TRBD2. The read comes to an end 3 residues before the CDR3 does, leaving the germline J gene to fill in the end. J gave up 0 bases and V 6 bases, and 3 bases lay outside the gene matches. The CDR3 spans 14 residues. Per the germline V gene, CDR1 is ENHRY and CDR2 is SYGVKD.

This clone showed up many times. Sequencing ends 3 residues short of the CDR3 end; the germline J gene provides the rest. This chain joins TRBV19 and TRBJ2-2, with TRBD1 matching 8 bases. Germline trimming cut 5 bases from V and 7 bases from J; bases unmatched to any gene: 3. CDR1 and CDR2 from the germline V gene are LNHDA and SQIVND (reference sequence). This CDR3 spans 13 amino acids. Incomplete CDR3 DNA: TGTGCCAGTAGTGCAACAGGGGGCGGGGAG. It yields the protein CASSATGGGE. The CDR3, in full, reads CASSATGGGELFF.

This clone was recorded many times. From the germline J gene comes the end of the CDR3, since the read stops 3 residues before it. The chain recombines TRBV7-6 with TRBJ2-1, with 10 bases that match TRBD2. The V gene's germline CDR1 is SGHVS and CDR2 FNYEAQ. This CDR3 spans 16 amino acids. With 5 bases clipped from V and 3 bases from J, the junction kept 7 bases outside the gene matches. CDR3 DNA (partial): TGTGCCAGCAGCCACCTAGCGGGGGATCTCTACAATGAG. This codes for CASSHLAGDLYNE. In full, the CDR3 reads CASSHLAGDLYNEQFF.

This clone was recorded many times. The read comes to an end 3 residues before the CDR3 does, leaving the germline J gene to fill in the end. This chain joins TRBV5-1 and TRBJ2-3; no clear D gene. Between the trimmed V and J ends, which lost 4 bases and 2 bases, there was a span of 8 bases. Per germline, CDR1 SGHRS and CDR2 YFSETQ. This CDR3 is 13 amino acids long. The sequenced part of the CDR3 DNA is TGCGCCAGCAGCCCCCCTAACACAGATACG. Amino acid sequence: CASSPPNTDT. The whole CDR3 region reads CASSPPNTDTQYF.

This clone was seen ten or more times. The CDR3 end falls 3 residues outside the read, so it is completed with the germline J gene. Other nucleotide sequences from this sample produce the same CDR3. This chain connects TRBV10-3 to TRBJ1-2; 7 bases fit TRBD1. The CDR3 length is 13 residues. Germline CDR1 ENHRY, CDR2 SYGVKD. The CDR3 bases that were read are TGTGCCATCAGTGAGTCTGACAGGGTTGGT. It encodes CAISESDRVG. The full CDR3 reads CAISESDRVGYTF.

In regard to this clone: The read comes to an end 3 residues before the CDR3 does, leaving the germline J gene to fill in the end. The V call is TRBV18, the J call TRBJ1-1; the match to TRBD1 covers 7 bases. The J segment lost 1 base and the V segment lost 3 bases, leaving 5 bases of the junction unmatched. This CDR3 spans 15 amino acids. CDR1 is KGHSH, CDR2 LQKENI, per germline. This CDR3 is CASSPIRDRNTEAFF. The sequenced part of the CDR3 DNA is TGTGCCAGCTCACCCATCCGGGACAGGAACACTGAA.

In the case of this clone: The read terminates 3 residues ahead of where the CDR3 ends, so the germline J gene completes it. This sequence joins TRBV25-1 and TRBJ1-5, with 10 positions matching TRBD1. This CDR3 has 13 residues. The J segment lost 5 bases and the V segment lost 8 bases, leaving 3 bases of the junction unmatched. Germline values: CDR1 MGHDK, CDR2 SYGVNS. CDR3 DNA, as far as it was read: TGTGCCAGCCAGGACAGGGGGGATCAGCCC. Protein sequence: CASQDRGDQP. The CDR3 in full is CASQDRGDQPQHF.

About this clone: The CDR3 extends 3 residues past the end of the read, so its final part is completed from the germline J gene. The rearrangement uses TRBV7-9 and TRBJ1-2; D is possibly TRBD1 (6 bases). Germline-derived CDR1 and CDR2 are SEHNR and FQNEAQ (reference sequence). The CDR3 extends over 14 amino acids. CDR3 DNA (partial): TGTGCCAGCACCACAAGCAGGGGCTCCTACGAC. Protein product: CASTTSRGSYD. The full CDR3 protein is CASTTSRGSYDYTF.

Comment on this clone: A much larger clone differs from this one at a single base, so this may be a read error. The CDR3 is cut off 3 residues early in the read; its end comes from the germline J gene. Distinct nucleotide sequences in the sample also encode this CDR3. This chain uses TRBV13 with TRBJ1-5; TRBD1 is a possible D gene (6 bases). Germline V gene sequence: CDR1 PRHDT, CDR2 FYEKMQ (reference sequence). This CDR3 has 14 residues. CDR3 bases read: TGTGCCAGCAGCTTATCCAGGGGCTACGGACCC. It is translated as CASSLSRGYGP. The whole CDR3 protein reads CASSLSRGYGPQHF.

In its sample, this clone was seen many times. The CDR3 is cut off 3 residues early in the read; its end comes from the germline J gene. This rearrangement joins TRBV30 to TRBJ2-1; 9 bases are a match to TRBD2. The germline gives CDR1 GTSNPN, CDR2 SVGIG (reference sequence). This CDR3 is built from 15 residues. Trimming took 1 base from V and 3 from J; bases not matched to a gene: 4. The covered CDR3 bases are TGTGCCTGGAGTGGGAAGCGGGGGGTCTACAATGAG. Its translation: CAWSGKRGVYNE. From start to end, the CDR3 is CAWSGKRGVYNEQFF.